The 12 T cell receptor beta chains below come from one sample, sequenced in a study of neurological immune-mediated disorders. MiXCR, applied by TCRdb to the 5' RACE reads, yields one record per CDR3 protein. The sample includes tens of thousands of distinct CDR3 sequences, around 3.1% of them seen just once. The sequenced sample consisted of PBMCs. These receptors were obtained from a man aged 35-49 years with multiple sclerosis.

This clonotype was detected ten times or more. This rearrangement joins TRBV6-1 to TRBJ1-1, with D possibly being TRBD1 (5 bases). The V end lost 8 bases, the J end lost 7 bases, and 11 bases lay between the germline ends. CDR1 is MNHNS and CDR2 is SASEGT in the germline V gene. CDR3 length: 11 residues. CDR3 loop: CASAIRDEAFF. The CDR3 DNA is TGTGCCAGCGCCATCAGGGATGAAGCTTTCTTT.

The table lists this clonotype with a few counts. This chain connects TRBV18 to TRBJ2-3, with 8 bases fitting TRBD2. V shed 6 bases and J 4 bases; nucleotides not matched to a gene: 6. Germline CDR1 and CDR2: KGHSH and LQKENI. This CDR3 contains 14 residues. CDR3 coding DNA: TGTGCCAGCTCCCCCCGGGGGGGCGCAGATACGCAGTATTTT. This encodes CASSPRGGADTQYF.

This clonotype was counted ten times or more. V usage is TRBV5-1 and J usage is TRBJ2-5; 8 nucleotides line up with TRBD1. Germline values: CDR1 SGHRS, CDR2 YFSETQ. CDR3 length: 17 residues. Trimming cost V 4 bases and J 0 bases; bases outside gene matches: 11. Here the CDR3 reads CASSQRARQGYQETQYF. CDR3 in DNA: TGCGCCAGCAGCCAGCGAGCTCGACAGGGGTACCAAGAGACCCAGTACTTC.

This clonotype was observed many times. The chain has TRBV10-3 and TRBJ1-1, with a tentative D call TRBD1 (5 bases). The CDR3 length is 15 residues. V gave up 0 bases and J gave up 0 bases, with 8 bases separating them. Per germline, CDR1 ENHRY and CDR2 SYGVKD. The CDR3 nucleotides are TGTGCCATCAGTGAGTCGGGGACGGTGAACACTGAAGCTTTCTTT. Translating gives CAISESGTVNTEAFF.

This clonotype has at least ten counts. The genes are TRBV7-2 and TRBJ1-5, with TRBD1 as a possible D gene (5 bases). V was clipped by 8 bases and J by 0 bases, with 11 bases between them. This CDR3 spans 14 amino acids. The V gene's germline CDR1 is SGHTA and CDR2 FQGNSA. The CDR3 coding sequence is TGTGCCAGCGGCGGGGCGTTTAGCAATCAGCCCCAGCATTTT. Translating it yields CASGGAFSNQPQHF. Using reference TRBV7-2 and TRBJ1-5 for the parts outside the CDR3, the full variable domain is GAGVSQSPSNKVTEKGKDVELRCDPISGHTALYWYRQSLGQGLEFLIYFQGNSAPDKSGLPSDRFSAERTGGSVSTLTIQRTQQEDSAVYLCASGGAFSNQPQHFGDGTRLSIL.

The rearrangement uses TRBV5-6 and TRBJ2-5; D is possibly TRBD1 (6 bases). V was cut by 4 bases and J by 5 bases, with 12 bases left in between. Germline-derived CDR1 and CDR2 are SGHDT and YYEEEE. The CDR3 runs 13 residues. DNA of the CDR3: TGTGCCAGCAGCATAGGGGGTCCGGAGACCCAGTACTTC. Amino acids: CASSIGGPETQYF.

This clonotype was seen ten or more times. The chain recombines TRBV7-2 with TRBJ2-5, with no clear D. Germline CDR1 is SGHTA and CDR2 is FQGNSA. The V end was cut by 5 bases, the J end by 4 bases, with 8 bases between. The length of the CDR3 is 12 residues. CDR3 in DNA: TGTGCCAGCAGCCCCCCTCGAGAGACCCAGTACTTC. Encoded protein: CASSPPRETQYF.

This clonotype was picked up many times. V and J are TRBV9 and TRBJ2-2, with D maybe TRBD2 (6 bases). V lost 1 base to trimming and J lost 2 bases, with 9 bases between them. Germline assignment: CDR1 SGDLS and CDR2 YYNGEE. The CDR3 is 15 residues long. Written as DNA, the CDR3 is TGTGCCAGCAGCGTACTCGGGGGTAACACCGGGGAGCTGTTTTTT. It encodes CASSVLGGNTGELFF.

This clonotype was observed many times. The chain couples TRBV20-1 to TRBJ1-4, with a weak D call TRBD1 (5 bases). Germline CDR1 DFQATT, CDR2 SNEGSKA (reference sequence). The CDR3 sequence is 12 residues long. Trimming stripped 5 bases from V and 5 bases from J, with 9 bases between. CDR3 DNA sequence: TGCAGTGCTCTTGACAGCAATGAAAAACTGTTTTTT. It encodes CSALDSNEKLFF.

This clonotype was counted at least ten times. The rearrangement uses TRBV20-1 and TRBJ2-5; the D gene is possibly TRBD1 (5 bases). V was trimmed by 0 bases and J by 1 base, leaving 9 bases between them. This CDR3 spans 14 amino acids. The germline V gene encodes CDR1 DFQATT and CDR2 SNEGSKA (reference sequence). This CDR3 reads CSARDGATQETQYF. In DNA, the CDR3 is TGCAGTGCTAGAGATGGGGCTACCCAAGAGACCCAGTACTTC.

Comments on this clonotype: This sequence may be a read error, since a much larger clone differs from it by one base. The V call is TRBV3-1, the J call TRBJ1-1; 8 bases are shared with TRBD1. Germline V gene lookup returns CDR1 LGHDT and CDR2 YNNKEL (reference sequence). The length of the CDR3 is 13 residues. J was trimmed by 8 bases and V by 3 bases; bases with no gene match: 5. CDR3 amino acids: CASSHGQGMEAFF. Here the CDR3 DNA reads TGTGCCAGCAGCCACGGACAGGGAATGGAAGCTTTCTTT.

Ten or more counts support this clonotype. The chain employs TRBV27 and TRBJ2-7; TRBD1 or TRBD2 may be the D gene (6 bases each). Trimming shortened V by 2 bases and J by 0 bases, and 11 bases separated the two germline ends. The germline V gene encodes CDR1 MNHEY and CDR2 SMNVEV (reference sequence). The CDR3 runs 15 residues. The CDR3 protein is CASSLRSGASYEQYF. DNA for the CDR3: TGTGCCAGCAGTTTACGTTCGGGGGCCTCCTACGAGCAGTACTTC.